Listed below are T cell receptor beta chains from one sample, sequenced in a study of blood T cell repertoires in COVID-19. Only in-frame clones appear in the TCRdb table, and some are missing; sequencing was by immunoSEQ multiplex PCR. In the table there are about 110,000 clones, around 82% of which are singletons. Sequenced material: peripheral blood. Source of these receptors: a woman aged 60-75 years with acute or convalescent COVID-19. Each CDR3 is given without its conserved first and last residue. Clone size is stated in some rows and not others, as once, few, many or a class when expanded.

j_call clone_size v_call cdr3_length cdr3_aa
TRBJ2-7 . TRBV5-1 13 ASSPMQGASLEQY
TRBJ1-5 . TRBV28 12 ASRPWTVNQPQH
TRBJ1-4 . TRBV30 13 AWSLGGTGIEKLF
TRBJ1-6 . TRBV5-1 12 ASSLGQVNSPLH
TRBJ2-7 . TRBV28 10 ATRPNSYEQY
TRBJ2-3 once TRBV28 11 ASSLSGTDTQY
TRBJ1-5 . TRBV24-1 11 ATSEDNNQPQH
TRBJ2-7 . TRBV7-9 12 ASSFLGLSYEQY
TRBJ2-5 . TRBV30 11 AWMGGLWETQY
TRBJ2-7 . TRBV5-1 13 ASSAFPGQGNEQY
TRBJ1-2 . TRBV19 13 ASSIGGAGRYGYT
TRBJ2-7 . TRBV12-3/TRBV12-4 11 ASSLRADTEQY
TRBJ1-6 once TRBV10-3 10 AIRDRGSPLH
TRBJ2-4 . TRBV5-1 15 ASSSQSGTLAKNIQY
TRBJ1-4 . TRBV9 13 ASSATGGAGEKLF
TRBJ2-7 . TRBV3-1/TRBV3-2 12 ASSRGTEAYEQY
TRBJ1-2 . TRBV4-2 12 ASSQDRTDYGYT
TRBJ2-3 . TRBV5-1 12 ASSAPAGTDTQY
TRBJ2-4 . TRBV11-3 17 ASSTRLAGALQTKNIQY
TRBJ1-2 . TRBV6-5 11 ASSFTGSGGYT
TRBJ1-1 . TRBV6-6 12 ASSYRTAHTEAF
TRBJ2-7 . TRBV2 13 ASSASWDRSYEQY
TRBJ1-4 . TRBV7-8 13 ASRLQGTGDEKLF
TRBJ1-2 . TRBV28 10 ASRQQGSGYT